These 27 T cell receptor beta chains originate from one sample sequenced in a study of shared clonotypes between healthy human individuals. Sequencing used immunoSEQ multiplex PCR; TCRdb keeps in-frame clones, though not all of them. Of some 2,500,000 clones listed, just under 95% were seen once; the top ten hold 0.3% to 0.4%. Sample: naive CD4+ T cells from PBMCs. Described subset: CD45RA+ positively selected. The receptor source for this set is a man aged 18-30 years in good health. Some clones in this sample may be carry-over from other donors' samples.

Regarding this clone: This specimen includes other DNA sequences encoding the same CDR3. The rearrangement uses TRBV18 and TRBJ2-7, with TRBD1 matching 8 bases. Per germline, CDR1 KGHSH and CDR2 LQKENI. V shed 3 bases, J shed 2 bases, and the junction held 9 bases outside the gene matches. This CDR3 contains 16 residues. The CDR3 sequence: CASSPPGQGPPYEQYF. Here the CDR3 DNA reads TGTGCCAGCTCACCTCCTGGACAGGGACCGCCCTACGAGCAGTACTTC.

The rearrangement links TRBV5-1 to TRBJ2-2; D remains unclear. This CDR3 has 13 amino acids. Germline V CDR1 and CDR2: SGHRS, YFSETQ. V lost 0 bases and J 7 bases, leaving 7 bases between the germline ends. CDR3 sequence: CASSLVPGGELFF. The DNA for the CDR3 is TGCGCCAGCAGCTTGGTGCCGGGCGGGGAGCTGTTTTTT.

This rearrangement joins TRBV15 to TRBJ2-7; 7 bases align to TRBD1. The germline V gene has CDR1 LNHNV and CDR2 YYDKDF (reference sequence). V gave up 3 bases and J gave up 3 bases; unmatched junction bases: 8. CDR3 length: 15 amino acids. CDR3 bases: TGTGCCACCAGCAGTGGACAGGCGAACGACTACGAGCAGTACTTC. Translated: CATSSGQANDYEQYF.

This chain connects TRBV27 to TRBJ2-7; D is ambiguous. The germline V and J ends were trimmed by 0 bases and 7 bases, with 13 bases remaining between them. CDR1 and CDR2 from the germline V gene are MNHEY and SMNVEV (reference sequence). The CDR3 sequence is 14 residues long. The CDR3 nucleotides read TGTGCCAGCAGTTTATCTTTCCCTTCGAGGGAGCAGTACTTC. This gives the protein CASSLSFPSREQYF.

The J gene is TRBJ1-2, the V gene TRBV6-5; 9 nucleotides match TRBD1. Germline values: CDR1 MNHEY, CDR2 SVGAGI. Unmatched junction bases numbered 5, after V lost 5 bases and J lost 4 bases. The CDR3 is 14 amino acids. Here the CDR3 reads CASSTGQGAYGYTF. The CDR3 coding sequence is TGTGCCAGCAGTACGGGACAGGGTGCCTATGGCTACACCTTC.

The rearrangement uses TRBV7-9 and TRBJ2-7, with no clear D. The V end lost 1 base, the J end lost 3 bases, and 7 bases lay between the germline ends. This CDR3 contains 13 residues. Germline CDR1 reads SEHNR; CDR2 reads FQNEAQ (reference sequence). As DNA, the CDR3 is TGTGCCAGCAGCTTAGATGTGAGCTACGAGCAGTACTTC. This sequence encodes CASSLDVSYEQYF.

This chain links TRBV7-9 with TRBJ1-4, with D possibly matching TRBD1 (5 bases). The V end was cut by 6 bases, the J end by 4 bases, with 12 bases between. CDR1 is SEHNR, CDR2 FQNEAQ, per germline (reference sequence). The CDR3 extends over 14 amino acids. CDR3 loop: CASRPGTRNEKLFF. Written as DNA, the CDR3 is TGTGCCAGCAGACCCGGGACCCGTAATGAAAAACTGTTTTTT. Filled out from reference TRBV7-9 and TRBJ1-4, the complete variable domain reads DTGVSQNPRHKITKRGQNVTFRCDPISEHNRLYWYRQTLGQGPEFLTYFQNEAQLEKSRLLSDRFSAERPKGSFSTLEIQRTEQGDSAMYLCASRPGTRNEKLFFGSGTQLSVL.

This chain joins TRBV27 and TRBJ2-5; D is perhaps TRBD1 (6 bases). The V end was cut by 4 bases, the J end by 4 bases, with 13 bases between. Germline CDR1 is MNHEY and CDR2 is SMNVEV (reference sequence). This CDR3 is 14 amino acids long. The chain's CDR3 is CASSWSQGTETQYF. The CDR3 region has the DNA TGTGCCAGCAGTTGGTCCCAGGGGACAGAGACCCAGTACTTC.

V is TRBV28 and J is TRBJ1-1, with D possibly TRBD1 on 5 matching bases. The CDR3 covers 16 residues. In germline, CDR1 is MDHEN, CDR2 SYDVKM. V lost 5 bases to trimming and J lost 3 bases, with 19 bases between them. CDR3: CASSPPGGWGDTEAFF. The CDR3 DNA is TGTGCCAGCAGTCCCCCGGGAGGATGGGGGGACACTGAAGCTTTCTTT.

The V and J genes are TRBV28 and TRBJ1-2, with D possibly TRBD1 on 5 matching bases. The V end was cut by 8 bases, the J end by 4 bases, with 11 bases between. This CDR3 spans 12 amino acids. The germline V gene encodes CDR1 MDHEN and CDR2 SYDVKM. The DNA of the CDR3 is TGTGCCAGCCATCGGGGACTCTATGGCTACACCTTC. Amino acid sequence: CASHRGLYGYTF.

The chain is built from TRBV15 and TRBJ1-3, with D possibly being TRBD1 (6 bases). Deletions cut 4 bases from V and 3 bases from J, with 10 bases between. Germline V gives CDR1 LNHNV, CDR2 YYDKDF (reference sequence). This CDR3 spans 14 amino acids. Here the CDR3 reads CATSKGGLGNTIYF. The CDR3 DNA reads as TGTGCCACCAGCAAGGGGGGTCTTGGAAACACCATATATTTT. Full variable domain (rest looked up from reference TRBV15 and TRBJ1-3): DAMVIQNPRYQVTQFGKPVTLSCSQTLNHNVMYWYQQKSSQAPKLLFHYYDKDFNNEADTPDNFQSRRPNTSFCFLDIRSPGLGDTAMYLCATSKGGLGNTIYFGEGSWLTVV.

The sample holds one count of this clone. The DNA of the CDR3 is TGTGCCAGCAGCGTTTTGGGGGGTGGCGGTAGCACAGATACGCAGTATTTT. It encodes CASSVLGGGGSTDTQYF. The V call is TRBV9, the J call TRBJ2-3; perhaps TRBD2 as D (6 bases). There are 17 residues in the CDR3. V was trimmed by 2 bases and J by 0 bases, leaving 16 bases between them. Per the germline V gene, CDR1 is SGDLS and CDR2 is YYNGEE.

This clone was seen just once. This chain uses TRBV9 with TRBJ1-3; D is unclear. CDR3 size: 16 residues. Between the trimmed V and J ends, which lost 3 bases and 1 base, there was a span of 14 bases. CDR1 and CDR2 from the germline V gene are SGDLS and YYNGEE. The CDR3 sequence is CASSAGLQPSGNTIYF. As DNA, the CDR3 is TGTGCCAGCAGCGCGGGTCTCCAACCTTCTGGAAACACCATATATTTT.

This chain uses TRBV28 with TRBJ1-4; D may be TRBD1 (6 bases). The CDR3 is made up of 14 amino acids. The ends were cut back, 5 bases at V and 4 bases at J, with 11 bases in the middle. Germline values: CDR1 MDHEN, CDR2 SYDVKM. CDR3 loop: CASSPGVINEKLFF. CDR3 DNA: TGTGCCAGCAGTCCAGGGGTTATTAATGAAAAACTGTTTTTT.

The rearrangement links TRBV19 to TRBJ1-2; D remains unclear. CDR1 and CDR2 (germline): LNHDA, SQIVND (reference sequence). V dropped 4 bases and J dropped 4 bases, with 10 bases sitting between them. CDR3 length: 13 residues. CDR3 bases: TGTGCCAGTAGTACTACAATGAGCTATGGCTACACCTTC. Protein sequence: CASSTTMSYGYTF.

This chain joins TRBV5-4 and TRBJ2-3; TRBD2 matches 7 bases. The V gene end was trimmed by 4 bases and the J gene end by 2 bases; junction bases not matched to a gene: 10. CDR1 and CDR2 (germline): SGHNT, YYREEE (reference sequence). The length of the CDR3 is 16 residues. This chain's CDR3 is CASSRRGGGVTDTQYF. In nucleotides, the CDR3 is TGTGCCAGCAGCCGTCGGGGCGGGGGTGTCACAGATACGCAGTATTTT.

This clone has just one count. The genes are TRBV5-8 and TRBJ1-5, with TRBD1 matching over 7 bases. V dropped 0 bases and J dropped 2; count of bases not matched to a gene: 11. This CDR3 has 18 amino acids. From germline, CDR1 is SGHTS and CDR2 YDEGEE. CDR3 in amino acids: CASSLAETGDRGNQPQHF. Here the CDR3 DNA reads TGTGCCAGCAGCTTGGCTGAAACAGGGGACAGAGGCAATCAGCCCCAGCATTTT.

This clone is a singleton in its sample. V usage is TRBV14 and J usage is TRBJ1-2; no reliable D call. The germline V gene encodes CDR1 SGHDN and CDR2 FVKESK. This CDR3 is 12 amino acids long. Trimming took off 5 bases at V and 7 bases at J, with 11 bases between the two ends. CDR3 protein: CASSFPLGGYTF. In DNA form, the CDR3 reads TGTGCCAGCAGCTTCCCACTCGGTGGCTACACCTTC. Drawing the rest from reference TRBV14 and TRBJ1-2, the complete variable domain is EAGVTQFPSHSVIEKGQTVTLRCDPISGHDNLYWYRRVMGKEIKFLLHFVKESKQDESGMPNNRFLAERTGGTYSTLKVQPAELEDSGVYFCASSFPLGGYTFGSGTRLTVV.

V usage is TRBV7-8 and J usage is TRBJ1-1, with 7 bases that match TRBD1. With V trimmed by 1 base and J by 11 bases, 7 bases remained unmatched. The germline V gene encodes CDR1 SGHVS and CDR2 FQNEAQ. The CDR3 totals 13 residues. CDR3 residues: CASSLVAGQVAFF. CDR3 nucleotide sequence: TGTGCCAGCAGCTTAGTCGCAGGACAGGTGGCTTTCTTT. Complete variable domain (other parts from reference TRBV7-8 and TRBJ1-1): GAGVSQSPRYKVAKRGQDVALRCDPISGHVSLFWYQQALGQGPEFLTYFQNEAQLDKSGLPSDRFFAERPEGSVSTLKIQRTQQEDSAVYLCASSLVAGQVAFFGQGTRLTVV.

The chain links TRBV6-6 to TRBJ2-3, with TRBD2 identical over 9 bases. The trim removed 6 bases at V and 6 bases at J, leaving 13 bases unmatched. This CDR3 has 16 amino acids. Germline assignment: CDR1 MNHNY and CDR2 SVGAGI (reference sequence). CDR3 in amino acids: CASRPLGREGSDTQYF. In nucleotides, the CDR3 is TGTGCCAGCAGGCCCTTGGGGCGGGAGGGCTCGGATACGCAGTATTTT.

The chain couples TRBV2 to TRBJ2-7, with a tentative D call TRBD2 (6 bases). V was cut by 3 bases and J by 3 bases, with 15 bases left in between. Germline V gives CDR1 SNHLY, CDR2 FYNNEI. The CDR3 is made up of 15 amino acids. The CDR3 here is CASSDGASEYYEQYF. Written as DNA, the CDR3 is TGTGCCAGCAGTGACGGGGCTAGCGAGTACTACGAGCAGTACTTC.

The chain links TRBV19 to TRBJ1-1; D perhaps matches TRBD1 (5 bases). Germline V gene lookup returns CDR1 LNHDA and CDR2 SQIVND (reference sequence). The CDR3 length is 15 residues. Trimming removed 9 bases at V and 1 base at J, with 18 bases between. CDR3 residues: CASKGRGTANTEAFF. CDR3 nucleotide sequence: TGTGCCAGCAAGGGACGGGGGACGGCGAACACTGAAGCTTTCTTT.

The chain is built from TRBV27 and TRBJ2-2, with TRBD2 identical over 9 bases. There are 15 residues in the CDR3. Per germline, CDR1 MNHEY and CDR2 SMNVEV (reference sequence). J lost 3 bases, V lost 8 bases, and 7 bases had no gene match. CDR3 loop: CASRIAGEYTGELFF. For the CDR3, the DNA is TGTGCCAGCCGAATAGCGGGAGAGTACACCGGGGAGCTGTTTTTT.

The chain employs TRBV12-5 and TRBJ1-3; weak D call: TRBD1 (6 bases). The CDR3 spans 12 residues. V was trimmed by 8 bases and J by 8 bases, leaving 13 bases between them. Germline V gene data show CDR1 as LGHNT and CDR2 as FRNRAP. As DNA, the CDR3 is TGTGCTAGTTCAGGGGTGGGGCACACCATATATTTT. As protein: CASSGVGHTIYF.

This chain links TRBV11-2 with TRBJ2-7; D perhaps matches TRBD2 (6 bases). Trimming removed 4 bases from V and 6 bases from J, with 19 bases in between. The CDR3 contains 15 residues. Germline V gene data show CDR1 as SGHAT and CDR2 as FQNNGV. The CDR3 DNA sequence: TGTGCCAGCAGCTCCGCCGGGACTGTTTTAGGCGAGCAGTACTTC. As protein: CASSSAGTVLGEQYF.

The gene calls are TRBV18 and TRBJ1-1, with D perhaps TRBD1 (5 bases). Trimming removed 3 bases at V and 0 bases at J, with 17 bases between. The CDR3 contains 17 residues. The germline V gene has CDR1 KGHSH and CDR2 LQKENI. CDR3 sequence: CASSPLSGTALNTEAFF. The CDR3 DNA sequence: TGTGCCAGCTCACCGTTGAGCGGGACGGCCCTGAACACTGAAGCTTTCTTT.

Comments on this clone: Other nucleotide sequences in the sample specify the same CDR3. In nucleotides, the CDR3 is TGTGCCAGCAGCACCCCCAGTGGCACTGAAGCTTTCTTT. It is translated as CASSTPSGTEAFF. This rearrangement joins TRBV6-5 to TRBJ1-1; D is ambiguous. CDR3 length: 13 residues. V lost 6 bases to trimming and J lost 4 bases, with 12 bases between them. Germline CDR1 and CDR2: MNHEY and SVGAGI.